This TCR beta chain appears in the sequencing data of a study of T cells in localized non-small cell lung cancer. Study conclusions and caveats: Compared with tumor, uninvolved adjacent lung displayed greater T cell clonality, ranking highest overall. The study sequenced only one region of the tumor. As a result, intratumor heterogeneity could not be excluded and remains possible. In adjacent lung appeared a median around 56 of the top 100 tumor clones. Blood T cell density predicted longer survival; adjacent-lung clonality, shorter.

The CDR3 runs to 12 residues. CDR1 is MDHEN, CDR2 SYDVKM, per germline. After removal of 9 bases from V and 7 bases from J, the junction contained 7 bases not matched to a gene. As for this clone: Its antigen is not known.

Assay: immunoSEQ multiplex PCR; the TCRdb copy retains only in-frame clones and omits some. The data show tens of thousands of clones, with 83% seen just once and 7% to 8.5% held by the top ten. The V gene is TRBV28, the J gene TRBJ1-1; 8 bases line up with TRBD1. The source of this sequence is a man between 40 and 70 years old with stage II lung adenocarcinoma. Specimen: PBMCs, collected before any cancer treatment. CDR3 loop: CASWDRRFEAFF. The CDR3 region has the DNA TGTGCCAGTTGGGACAGGAGATTTGAAGCTTTCTTT.